This T cell receptor (beta chain) appears in the sequencing data of a study of T cell responses to AZD1222 COVID-19 vaccine. The germline V gene has CDR1 LNHDA and CDR2 SQIVND (reference sequence). V shed 6 bases, J shed 5 bases, and the junction held 4 bases outside the gene matches. This CDR3 comprises 14 residues. Sequenced by immunoSEQ multiplex PCR; TCRdb stores in-frame clones only, minus some. The repertoire holds around 150,000 clones, with over 75% as singletons. The clonotype comes from an adult who received the AZD1222 COVID-19 vaccine. The chain employs TRBV19 and TRBJ2-1; TRBD2 aligns across 10 bases. This specimen consisted of peripheral blood, obtained 28 days after the second AZD1222 dose. DNA of the CDR3: TGTGCCAGTAGGGTAGCGGGAGGCCACAATGAGCAGTTCTTC. Protein product: CASRVAGGHNEQFF.